The entry below describes one TCR beta chain. This clonotype occurred many times. The antigen it binds to is not known. Nothing much larger sits one base from this clone, and base qualities are not available. The germline V gene sets CDR1 to SGHTA and CDR2 to FQGNSA. CDR3 length: 16 amino acids, cysteine to phenylalanine. Only the CDR3 part of the read is kept: 48 bases, read in frame from the first base. Relative to germline, V is missing 5 bases and J is missing 3 bases, with 9 bases of the junction outside any gene match. The library was produced with RT-PCR. TCRdb names Illumina HiSeq 2500 as the instrument used. The public sequencing data were trimmed at Q25 with fastp and processed into clonotypes with MiXCR by TCRdb, which kept only in-frame beta chains. Rows with a matching CDR3 protein are joined into one entry that keeps the most common DNA and genes. The sample table lists 550,000 to 800,000 distinct CDR3 sequences, 15% to 18% of them with a count of one. The ten top clones hold approximately 10% of the sample.

The record originates from a study of response to subunit inactivated influenza vaccine (dated by TCRdb to the late 2010s). Notes on the research overall: Deep quantitative T cell receptor repertoire profiling was used in the study to track responses to a trivalent subunit inactivated influenza vaccine.

General study outcomes and caveats: The authors suggested that each seasonal influenza vaccination may recruit only a limited number of new T cells.

The sequencing here drew on PBMCs from blood, taken 12 days after vaccination. Rearrangement joined TRBV7-2 to TRBJ2-7; a stretch of 11 junction bases matches TRBD2. The TCR sequence derives from a man aged 50 to 60 who received an inactivated influenza vaccine. Donor details come from another sample of the same person, matched by shared clones. The DNA reads TGTGCCAGCAGCACAATATCCGGGACTAGCGGCTACGAGCAGTACTTC. This codes for CASSTISGTSGYEQYF.